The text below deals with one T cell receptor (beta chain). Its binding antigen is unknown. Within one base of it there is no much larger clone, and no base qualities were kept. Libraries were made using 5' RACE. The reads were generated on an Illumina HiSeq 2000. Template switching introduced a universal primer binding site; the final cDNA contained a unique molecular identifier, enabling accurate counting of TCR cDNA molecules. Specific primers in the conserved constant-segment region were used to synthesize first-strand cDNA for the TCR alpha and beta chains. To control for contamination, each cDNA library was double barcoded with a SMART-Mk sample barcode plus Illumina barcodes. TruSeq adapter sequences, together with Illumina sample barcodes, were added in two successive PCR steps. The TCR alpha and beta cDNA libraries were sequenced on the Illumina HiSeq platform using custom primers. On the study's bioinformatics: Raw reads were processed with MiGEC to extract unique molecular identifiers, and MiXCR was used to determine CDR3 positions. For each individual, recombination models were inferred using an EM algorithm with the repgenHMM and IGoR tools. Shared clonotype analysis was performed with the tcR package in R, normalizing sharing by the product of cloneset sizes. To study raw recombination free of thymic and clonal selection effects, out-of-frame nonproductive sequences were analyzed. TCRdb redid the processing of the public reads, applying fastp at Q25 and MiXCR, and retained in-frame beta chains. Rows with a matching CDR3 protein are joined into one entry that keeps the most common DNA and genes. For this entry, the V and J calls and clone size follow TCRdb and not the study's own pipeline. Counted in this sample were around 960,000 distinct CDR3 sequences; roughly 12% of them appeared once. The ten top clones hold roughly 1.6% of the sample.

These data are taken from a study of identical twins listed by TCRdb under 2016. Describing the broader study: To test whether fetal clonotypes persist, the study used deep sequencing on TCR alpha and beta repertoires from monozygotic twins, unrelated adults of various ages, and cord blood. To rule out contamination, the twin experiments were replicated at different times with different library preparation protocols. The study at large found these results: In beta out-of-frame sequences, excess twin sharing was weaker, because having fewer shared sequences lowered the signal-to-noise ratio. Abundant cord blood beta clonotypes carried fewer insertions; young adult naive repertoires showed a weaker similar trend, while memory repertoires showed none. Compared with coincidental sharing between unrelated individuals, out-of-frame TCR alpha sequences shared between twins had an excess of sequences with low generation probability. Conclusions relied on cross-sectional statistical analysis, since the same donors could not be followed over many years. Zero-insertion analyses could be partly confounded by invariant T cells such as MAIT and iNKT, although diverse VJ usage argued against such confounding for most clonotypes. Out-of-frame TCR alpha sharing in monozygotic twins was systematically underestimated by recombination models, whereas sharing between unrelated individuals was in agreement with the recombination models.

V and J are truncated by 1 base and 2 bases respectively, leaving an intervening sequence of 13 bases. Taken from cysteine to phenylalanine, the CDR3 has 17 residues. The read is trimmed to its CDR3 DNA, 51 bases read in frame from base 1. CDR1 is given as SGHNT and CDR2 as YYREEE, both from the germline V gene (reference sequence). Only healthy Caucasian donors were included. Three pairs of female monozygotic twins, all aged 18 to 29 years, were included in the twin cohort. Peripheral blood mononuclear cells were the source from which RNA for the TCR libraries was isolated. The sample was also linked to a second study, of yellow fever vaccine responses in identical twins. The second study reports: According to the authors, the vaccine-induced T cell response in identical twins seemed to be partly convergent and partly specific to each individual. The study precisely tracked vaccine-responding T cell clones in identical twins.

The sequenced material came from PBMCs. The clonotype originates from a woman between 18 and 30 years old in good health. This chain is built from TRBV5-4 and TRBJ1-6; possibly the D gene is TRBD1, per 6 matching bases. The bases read TGTGCCAGCAGCTTGAGAGGGCAGGGGCCCTATAATTCACCCCTCCACTTT. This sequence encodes CASSLRGQGPYNSPLHF.